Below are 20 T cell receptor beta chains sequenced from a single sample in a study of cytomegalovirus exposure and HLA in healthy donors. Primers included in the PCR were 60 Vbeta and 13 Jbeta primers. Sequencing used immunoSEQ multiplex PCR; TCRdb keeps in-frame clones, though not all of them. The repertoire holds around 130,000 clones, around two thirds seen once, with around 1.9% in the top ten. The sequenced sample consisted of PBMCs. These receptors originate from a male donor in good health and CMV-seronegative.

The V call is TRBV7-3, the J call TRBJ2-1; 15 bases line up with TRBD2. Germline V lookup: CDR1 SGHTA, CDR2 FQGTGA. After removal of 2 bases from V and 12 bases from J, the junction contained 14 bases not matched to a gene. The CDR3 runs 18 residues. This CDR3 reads CASSLGGMGLAGGNRQFF. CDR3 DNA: TGTGCCAGCAGCTTAGGGGGGATGGGACTAGCGGGGGGCAACAGGCAGTTCTTC.

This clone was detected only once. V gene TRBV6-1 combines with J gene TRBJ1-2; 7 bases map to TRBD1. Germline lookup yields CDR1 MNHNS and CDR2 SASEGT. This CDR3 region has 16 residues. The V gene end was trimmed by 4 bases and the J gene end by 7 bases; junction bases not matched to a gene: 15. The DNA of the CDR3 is TGTGCCAGCAGTGCTTCCAAGGACAGGTTTCCCTTTGGCTACACCTTC. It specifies CASSASKDRFPFGYTF.

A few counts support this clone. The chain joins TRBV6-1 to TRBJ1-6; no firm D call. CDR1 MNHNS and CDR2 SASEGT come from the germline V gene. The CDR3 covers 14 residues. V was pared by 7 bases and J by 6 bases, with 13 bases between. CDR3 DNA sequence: TGTGCCAGCACCACCCGCAGTTTTAATTCACCCCTCCACTTT. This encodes CASTTRSFNSPLHF.

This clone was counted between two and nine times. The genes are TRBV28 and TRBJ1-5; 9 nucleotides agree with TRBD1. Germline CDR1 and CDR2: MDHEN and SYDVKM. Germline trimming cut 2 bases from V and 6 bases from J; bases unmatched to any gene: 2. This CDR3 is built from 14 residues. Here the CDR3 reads CASSLGTGFQPQHF. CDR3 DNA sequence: TGTGCCAGCAGTTTAGGGACAGGGTTTCAGCCCCAGCATTTT.

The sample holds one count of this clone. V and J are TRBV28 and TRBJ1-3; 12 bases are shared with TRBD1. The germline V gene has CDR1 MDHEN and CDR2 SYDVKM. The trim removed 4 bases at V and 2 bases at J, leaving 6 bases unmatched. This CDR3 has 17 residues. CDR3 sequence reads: CASSSPGQGATGNTIYF. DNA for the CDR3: TGTGCCAGCAGTTCGCCGGGACAGGGGGCGACTGGAAACACCATATATTTT.

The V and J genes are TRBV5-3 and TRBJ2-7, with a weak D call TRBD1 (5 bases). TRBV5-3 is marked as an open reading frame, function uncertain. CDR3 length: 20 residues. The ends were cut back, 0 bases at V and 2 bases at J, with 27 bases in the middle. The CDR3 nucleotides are TGTGCCAGAAGCTTGGTCCGTTGCAGGGTTCTTGAAAGATCTACCTACGAGCAGTACTTC. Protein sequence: CARSLVRCRVLERSTYEQYF.

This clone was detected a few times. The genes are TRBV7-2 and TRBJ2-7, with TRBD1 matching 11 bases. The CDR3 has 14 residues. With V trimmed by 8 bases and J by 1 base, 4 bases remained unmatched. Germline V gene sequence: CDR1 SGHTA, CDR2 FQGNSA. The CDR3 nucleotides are TGTGCCAGCTGCCGGGACAGGGGGTCCTACGAGCAGTACTTC. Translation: CASCRDRGSYEQYF.

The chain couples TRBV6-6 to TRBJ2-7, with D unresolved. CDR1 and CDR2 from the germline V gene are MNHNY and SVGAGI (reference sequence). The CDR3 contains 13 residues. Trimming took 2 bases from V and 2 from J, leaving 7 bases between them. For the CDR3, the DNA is TGTGCCAGCAGTTACGCGTCGACCTACGAGCAGTACTTC. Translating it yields CASSYASTYEQYF.

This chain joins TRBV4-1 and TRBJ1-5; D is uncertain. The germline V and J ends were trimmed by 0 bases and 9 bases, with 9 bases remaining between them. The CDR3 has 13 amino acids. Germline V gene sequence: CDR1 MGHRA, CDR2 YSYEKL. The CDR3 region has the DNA TGCGCCAGCAGCCAAGAAGAGGAGAGGCCCCAGCATTTT. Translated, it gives CASSQEEERPQHF.

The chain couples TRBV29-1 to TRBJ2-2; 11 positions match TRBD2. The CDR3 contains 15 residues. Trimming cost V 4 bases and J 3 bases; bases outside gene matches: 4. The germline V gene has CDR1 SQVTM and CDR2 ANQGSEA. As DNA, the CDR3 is TGCAGCGTTGGGCTAGCGGGGGGTTACACCGGGGAGCTGTTTTTT. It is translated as CSVGLAGGYTGELFF.

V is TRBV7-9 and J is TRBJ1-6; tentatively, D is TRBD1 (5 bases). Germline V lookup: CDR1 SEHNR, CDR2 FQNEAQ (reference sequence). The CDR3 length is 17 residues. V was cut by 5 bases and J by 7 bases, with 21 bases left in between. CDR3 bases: TGTGCCAGCAGCGTGACGTATGGGGCCGGCTACAATTCACCCCTCCACTTT. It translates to CASSVTYGAGYNSPLHF.

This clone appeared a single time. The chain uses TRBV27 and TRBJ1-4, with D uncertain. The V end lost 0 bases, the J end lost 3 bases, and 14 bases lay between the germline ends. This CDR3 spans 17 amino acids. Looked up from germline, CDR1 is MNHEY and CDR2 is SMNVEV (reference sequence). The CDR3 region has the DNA TGTGCCAGCAGTTTATCGGGCGGGGTCGTGTCTAATGAAAAACTGTTTTTT. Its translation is CASSLSGGVVSNEKLFF.

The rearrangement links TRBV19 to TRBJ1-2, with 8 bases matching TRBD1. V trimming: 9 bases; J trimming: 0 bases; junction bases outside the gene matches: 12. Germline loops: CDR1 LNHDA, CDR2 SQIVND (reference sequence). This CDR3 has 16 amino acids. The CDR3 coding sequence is TGTGCCAGCACACGGACAGGGAGTATATCTAACTATGGCTACACCTTC. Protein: CASTRTGSISNYGYTF. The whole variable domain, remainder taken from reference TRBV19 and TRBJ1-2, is DGGITQSPKYLFRKEGQNVTLSCEQNLNHDAMYWYRQDPGQGLRLIYYSQIVNDFQKGDIAEGYSVSREKKESFPLTVTSAQKNPTAFYLCASTRTGSISNYGYTFGSGTRLTVV.

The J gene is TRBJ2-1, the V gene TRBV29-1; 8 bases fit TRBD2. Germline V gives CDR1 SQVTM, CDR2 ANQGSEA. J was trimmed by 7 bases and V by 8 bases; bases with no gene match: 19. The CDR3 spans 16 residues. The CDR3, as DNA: TGCAGCATCGGATCCCTCGGGGGGGCCCTTGTGAATGAGCAGTTCTTC. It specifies CSIGSLGGALVNEQFF.

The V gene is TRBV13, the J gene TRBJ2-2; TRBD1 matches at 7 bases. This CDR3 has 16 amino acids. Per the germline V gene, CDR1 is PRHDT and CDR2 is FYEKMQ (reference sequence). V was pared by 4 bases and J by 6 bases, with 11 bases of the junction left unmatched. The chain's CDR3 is CASSSGQRPYAGELFF. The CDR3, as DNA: TGTGCCAGCAGCTCGGGACAGCGTCCCTACGCCGGGGAGCTGTTTTTT.

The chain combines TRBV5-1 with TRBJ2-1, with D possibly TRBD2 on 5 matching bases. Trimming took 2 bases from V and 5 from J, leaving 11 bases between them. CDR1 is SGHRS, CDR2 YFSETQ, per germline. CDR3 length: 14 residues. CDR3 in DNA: TGCGCCAGCAGCTTTTCCGGGATGAACAATGAGCAGTTCTTC. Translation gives CASSFSGMNNEQFF.

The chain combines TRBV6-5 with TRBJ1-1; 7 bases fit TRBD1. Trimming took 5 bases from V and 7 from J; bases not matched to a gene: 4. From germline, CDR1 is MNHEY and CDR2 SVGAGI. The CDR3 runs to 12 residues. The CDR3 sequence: CASSSRTGEAFF. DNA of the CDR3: TGTGCCAGCAGTAGCAGGACAGGTGAAGCTTTCTTT.

CDR3 region: CASSSGTGGRGAFF. In DNA, the CDR3 is TGTGCCAGCAGCTCCGGGACAGGGGGCCGGGGAGCTTTCTTT. The rearrangement uses TRBV6-5 and TRBJ1-1, with 12 bases lining up with TRBD1. Trimming cost V 6 bases and J 10 bases; bases outside gene matches: 9. Germline lookup yields CDR1 MNHEY and CDR2 SVGAGI. The length of the CDR3 is 14 residues.

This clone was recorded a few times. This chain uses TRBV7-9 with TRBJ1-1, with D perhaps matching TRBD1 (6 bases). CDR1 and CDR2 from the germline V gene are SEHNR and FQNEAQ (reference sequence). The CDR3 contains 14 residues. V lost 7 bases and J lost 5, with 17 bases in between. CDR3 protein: CASKIPGEGTEAFF. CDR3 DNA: TGTGCCAGCAAAATCCCAGGGGAGGGGACTGAAGCTTTCTTT. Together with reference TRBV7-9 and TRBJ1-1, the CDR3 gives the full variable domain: DTGVSQNPRHKITKRGQNVTFRCDPISEHNRLYWYRQTLGQGPEFLTYFQNEAQLEKSRLLSDRFSAERPKGSFSTLEIQRTEQGDSAMYLCASKIPGEGTEAFFGQGTRLTVV.

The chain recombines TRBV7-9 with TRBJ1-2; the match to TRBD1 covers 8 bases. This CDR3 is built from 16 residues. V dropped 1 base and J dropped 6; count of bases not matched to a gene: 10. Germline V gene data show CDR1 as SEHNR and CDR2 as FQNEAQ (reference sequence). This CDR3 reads CASSLEFGAGGDGYTF. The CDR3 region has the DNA TGTGCCAGCAGCTTAGAGTTTGGGGCAGGGGGCGATGGCTACACCTTC.